This T cell receptor (beta chain) is drawn from a study of shared clonotypes between healthy human individuals. Study details: Three plates were used per donor for CD4 naive, three for CD4 memory, two for CD8 naive and one for CD8 memory.

Study observations and caveats: Among non-shared clonotypes, generation probabilities were lower than among those shared by all four donors. Estimated richness was generally greater in naive than memory subsets.

Comments on this clone: Its antigen is unidentified.

CDR1 is MGHRA and CDR2 is YSYEKL in the germline V gene. The trim removed 2 bases at V and 0 bases at J, leaving 19 bases unmatched. The CDR3 consists of 20 residues. Original processing notes: Filtering differed since immunoSEQ provided only junctions, with no quality scores. Produced via immunoSEQ multiplex PCR; TCRdb's table is partial and in-frame only. The V and J calls and clone size were taken over from that table, and D and trimming were inferred from the DNA. The sample comprises 950,000 to 1,200,000 clones, approximately 80% of which are singletons, and almost 0.9% rests with the top ten. This chain joins TRBV4-1 and TRBJ2-7, with 7 bases that match TRBD1. The sample taken for sequencing was memory CD4+ T cells from PBMCs. Subset given: CD45RA-negative fraction. This TCR was recovered from a young man in good health. Some clones in this sample may be carry-over from other donors' samples. The CDR3 DNA sequence: TGCGCCAGCAGCCAATATCATAACTCGATCTCCGGGACAGTCTCCTACGAGCAGTACTTC. Encoded protein: CASSQYHNSISGTVSYEQYF.